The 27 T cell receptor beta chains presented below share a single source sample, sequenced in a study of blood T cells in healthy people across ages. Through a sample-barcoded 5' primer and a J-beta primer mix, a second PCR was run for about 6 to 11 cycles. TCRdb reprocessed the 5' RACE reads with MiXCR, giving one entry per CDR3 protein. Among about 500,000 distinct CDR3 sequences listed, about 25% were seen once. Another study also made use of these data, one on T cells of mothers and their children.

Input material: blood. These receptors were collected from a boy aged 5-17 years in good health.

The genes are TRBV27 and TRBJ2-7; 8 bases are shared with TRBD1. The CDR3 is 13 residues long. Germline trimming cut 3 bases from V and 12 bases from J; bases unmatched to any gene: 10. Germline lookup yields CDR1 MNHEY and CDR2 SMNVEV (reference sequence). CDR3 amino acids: CASSFTDRDRLYF. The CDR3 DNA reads TGTGCCAGCAGTTTCACGGACAGGGACAGGCTGTACTTC.

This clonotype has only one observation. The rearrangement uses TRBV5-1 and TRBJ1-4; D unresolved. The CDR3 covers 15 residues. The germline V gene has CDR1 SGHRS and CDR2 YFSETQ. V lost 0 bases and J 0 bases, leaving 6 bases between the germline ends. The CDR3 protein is CASSLALATNEKLFF. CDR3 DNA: TGCGCCAGCAGCTTGGCCTTAGCAACTAATGAAAAACTGTTTTTT.

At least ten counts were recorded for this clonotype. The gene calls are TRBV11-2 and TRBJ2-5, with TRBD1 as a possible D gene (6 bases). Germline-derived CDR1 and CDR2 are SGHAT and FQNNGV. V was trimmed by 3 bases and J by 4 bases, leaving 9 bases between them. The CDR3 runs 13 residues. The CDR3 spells CASSLSDRETQYF. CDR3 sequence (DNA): TGTGCCAGCAGCTTGTCGGACAGAGAGACCCAGTACTTC. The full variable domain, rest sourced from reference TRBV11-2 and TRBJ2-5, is EAGVAQSPRYKIIEKRQSVAFWCNPISGHATLYWYQQILGQGPKLLIQFQNNGVVDDSQLPKDRFSAERLKGVDSTLKIQPAKLEDSAVYLCASSLSDRETQYFGPGTRLLVL.

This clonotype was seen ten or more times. The CDR3 coding sequence is TGTGCCAGCAGTTACTCGACTATCACAGATACGCAGTATTTT. As protein: CASSYSTITDTQYF. The V gene is TRBV6-5, the J gene TRBJ2-3; D perhaps matches TRBD2 (5 bases). The V end was cut by 0 bases, the J end by 2 bases, with 6 bases between. The CDR3 runs to 14 residues. Germline V lookup: CDR1 MNHEY, CDR2 SVGAGI.

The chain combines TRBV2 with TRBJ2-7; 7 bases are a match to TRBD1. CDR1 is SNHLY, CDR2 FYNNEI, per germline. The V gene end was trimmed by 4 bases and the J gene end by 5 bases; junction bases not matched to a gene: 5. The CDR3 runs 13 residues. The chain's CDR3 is CASSADRENEQYF. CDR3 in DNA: TGTGCCAGCAGTGCAGACAGGGAGAACGAGCAGTACTTC.

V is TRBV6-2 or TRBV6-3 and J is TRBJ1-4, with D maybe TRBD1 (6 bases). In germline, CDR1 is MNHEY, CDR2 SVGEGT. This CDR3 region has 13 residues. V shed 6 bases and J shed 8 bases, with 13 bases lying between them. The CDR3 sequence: CASSSTGPEKLFF. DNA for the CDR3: TGTGCCAGCAGCTCGACAGGACCGGAAAAACTGTTTTTT.

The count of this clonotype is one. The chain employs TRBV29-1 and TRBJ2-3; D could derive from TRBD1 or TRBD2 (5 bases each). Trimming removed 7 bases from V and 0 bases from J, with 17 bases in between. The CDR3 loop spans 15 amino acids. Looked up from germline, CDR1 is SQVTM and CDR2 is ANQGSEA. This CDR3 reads CSAARTWTSTDTQYF. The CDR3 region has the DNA TGCAGCGCTGCCCGGACATGGACTAGCACAGATACGCAGTATTTT.

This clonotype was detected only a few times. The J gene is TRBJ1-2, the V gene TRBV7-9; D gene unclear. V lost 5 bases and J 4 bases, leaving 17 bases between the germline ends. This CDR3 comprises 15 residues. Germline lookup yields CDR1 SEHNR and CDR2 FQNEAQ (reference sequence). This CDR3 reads CASSASGGPGYGYTF. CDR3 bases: TGTGCCAGCAGCGCTTCGGGAGGTCCGGGCTATGGCTACACCTTC.

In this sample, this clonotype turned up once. The DNA of the CDR3 is TGTGCCAGCAGTGCCGGGAGGGAGGGCACTGAAGCTTTCTTT. Amino acids: CASSAGREGTEAFF. The genes are TRBV6-5 and TRBJ1-1; D remains ambiguous. Germline CDR1 is MNHEY and CDR2 is SVGAGI. The CDR3 consists of 14 residues. The V and J ends lost 5 bases and 4 bases respectively, with 14 bases between them.

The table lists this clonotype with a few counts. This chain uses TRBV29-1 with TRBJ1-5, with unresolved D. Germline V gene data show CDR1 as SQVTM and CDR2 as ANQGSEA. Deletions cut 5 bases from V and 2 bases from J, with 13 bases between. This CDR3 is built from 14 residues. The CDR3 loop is CSVMLGGGNQPQHF. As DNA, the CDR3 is TGCAGCGTTATGTTGGGCGGGGGCAATCAGCCCCAGCATTTT.

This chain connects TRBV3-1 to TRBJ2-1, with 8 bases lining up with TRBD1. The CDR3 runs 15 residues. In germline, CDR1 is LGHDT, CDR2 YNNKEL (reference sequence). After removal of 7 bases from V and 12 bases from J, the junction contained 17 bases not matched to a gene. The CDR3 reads CASTLGQGGKRGQFF. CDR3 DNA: TGTGCCAGCACCCTAGGACAGGGAGGAAAGCGCGGGCAGTTCTTC.

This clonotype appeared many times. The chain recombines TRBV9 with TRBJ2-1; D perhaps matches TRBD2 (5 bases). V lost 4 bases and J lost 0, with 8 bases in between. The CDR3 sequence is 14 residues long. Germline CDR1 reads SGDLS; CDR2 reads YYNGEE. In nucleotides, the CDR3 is TGTGCCAGCAGCTTAACTAGCTCCTACAATGAGCAGTTCTTC. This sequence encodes CASSLTSSYNEQFF.

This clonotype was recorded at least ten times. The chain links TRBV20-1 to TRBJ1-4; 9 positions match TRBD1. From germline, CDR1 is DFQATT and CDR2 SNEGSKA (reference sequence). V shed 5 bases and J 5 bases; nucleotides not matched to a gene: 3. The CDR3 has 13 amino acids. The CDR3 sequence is CSAYGTGNEKLFF. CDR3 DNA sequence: TGCAGTGCTTACGGGACAGGGAATGAAAAACTGTTTTTT.

The CDR3 bases are TGCAGTGCCCTCAGGGGGGTCAATGAGCAGTTCTTC. This translates into CSALRGVNEQFF. This chain uses TRBV20-1 with TRBJ2-5; possible D gene TRBD1, 7 bases. The end of the DNA is better explained by TRBJ2-1, so the J call may be wrong. This CDR3 is built from 12 residues. The V gene's germline CDR1 is DFQATT and CDR2 SNEGSKA (reference sequence).

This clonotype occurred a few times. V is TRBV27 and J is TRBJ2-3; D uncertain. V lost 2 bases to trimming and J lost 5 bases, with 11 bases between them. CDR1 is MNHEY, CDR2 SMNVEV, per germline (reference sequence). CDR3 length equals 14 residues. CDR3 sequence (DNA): TGTGCCAGCAGTTTAAATACCGCGCAAGATACGCAGTATTTT. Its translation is CASSLNTAQDTQYF.

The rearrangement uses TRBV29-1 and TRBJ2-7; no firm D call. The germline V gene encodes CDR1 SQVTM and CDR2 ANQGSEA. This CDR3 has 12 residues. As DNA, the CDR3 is TGCGGCGGAGCCGAAAACTCCTACGAGCAGTACTTC. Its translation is CGGAENSYEQYF.

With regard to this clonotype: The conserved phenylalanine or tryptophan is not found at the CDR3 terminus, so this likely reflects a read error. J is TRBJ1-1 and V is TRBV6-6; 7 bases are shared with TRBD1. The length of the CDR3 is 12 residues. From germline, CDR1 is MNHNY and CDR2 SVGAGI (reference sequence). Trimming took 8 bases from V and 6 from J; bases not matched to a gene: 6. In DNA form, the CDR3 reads TGTGCCAGCCTCGGGACAGATCCTGAAGCTTTCTCT. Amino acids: CASLGTDPEAFS.

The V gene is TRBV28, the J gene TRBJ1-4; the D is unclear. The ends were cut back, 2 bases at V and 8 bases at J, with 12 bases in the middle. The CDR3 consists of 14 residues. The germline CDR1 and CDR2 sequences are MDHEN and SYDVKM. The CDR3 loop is CASSLLEGHEKLFF. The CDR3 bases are TGTGCCAGCAGTTTACTGGAAGGGCACGAAAAACTGTTTTTT.

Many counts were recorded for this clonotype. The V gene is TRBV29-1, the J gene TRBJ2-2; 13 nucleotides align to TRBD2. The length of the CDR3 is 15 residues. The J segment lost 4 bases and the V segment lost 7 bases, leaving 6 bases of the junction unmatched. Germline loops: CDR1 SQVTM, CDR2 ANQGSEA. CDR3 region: CSGTSGGALTGELFF. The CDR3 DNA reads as TGCAGCGGCACTAGCGGGGGGGCTCTCACCGGGGAGCTGTTTTTT.

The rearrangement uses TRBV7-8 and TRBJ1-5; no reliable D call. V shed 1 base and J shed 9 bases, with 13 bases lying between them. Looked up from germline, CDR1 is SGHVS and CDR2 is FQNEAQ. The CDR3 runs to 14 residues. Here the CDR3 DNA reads TGTGCCAGCAGCTTAGACACCTCGATTGGGCCCCAGCATTTT. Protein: CASSLDTSIGPQHF.

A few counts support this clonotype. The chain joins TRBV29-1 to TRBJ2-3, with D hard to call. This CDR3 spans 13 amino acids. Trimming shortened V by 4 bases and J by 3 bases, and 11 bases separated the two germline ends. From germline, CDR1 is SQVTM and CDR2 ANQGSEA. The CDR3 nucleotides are TGCAGCGTTGTCATTGCTGGGACAGATACGCAGTATTTT. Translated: CSVVIAGTDTQYF.

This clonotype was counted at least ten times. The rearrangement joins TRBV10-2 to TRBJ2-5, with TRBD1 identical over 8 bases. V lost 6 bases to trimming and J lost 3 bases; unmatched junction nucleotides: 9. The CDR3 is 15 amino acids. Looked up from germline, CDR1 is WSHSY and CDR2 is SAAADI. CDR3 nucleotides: TGCGCCAGCAGGGCAGGACAGGGATGGGAAGAGACCCAGTACTTC. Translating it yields CASRAGQGWEETQYF.

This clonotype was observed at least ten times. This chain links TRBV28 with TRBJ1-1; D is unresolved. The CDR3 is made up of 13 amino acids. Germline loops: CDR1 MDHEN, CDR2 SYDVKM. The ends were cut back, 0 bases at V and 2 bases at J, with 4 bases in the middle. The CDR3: CASSLWGNTEAFF. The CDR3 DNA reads TGTGCCAGCAGTTTATGGGGTAACACTGAAGCTTTCTTT.

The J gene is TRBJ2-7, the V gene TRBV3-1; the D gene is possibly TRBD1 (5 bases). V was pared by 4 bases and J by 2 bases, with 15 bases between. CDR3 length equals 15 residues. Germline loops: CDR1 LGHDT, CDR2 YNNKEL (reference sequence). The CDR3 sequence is CASSPGIAPAYEQYF. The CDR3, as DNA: TGTGCCAGCAGCCCAGGGATTGCACCTGCCTACGAGCAGTACTTC.

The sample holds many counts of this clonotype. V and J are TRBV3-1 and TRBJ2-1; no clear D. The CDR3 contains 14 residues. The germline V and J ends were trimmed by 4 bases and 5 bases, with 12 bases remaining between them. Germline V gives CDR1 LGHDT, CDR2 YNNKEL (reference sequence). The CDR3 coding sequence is TGTGCCAGCAGCCCTCCAGTCTTCAACAATGAGCAGTTCTTC. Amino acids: CASSPPVFNNEQFF.

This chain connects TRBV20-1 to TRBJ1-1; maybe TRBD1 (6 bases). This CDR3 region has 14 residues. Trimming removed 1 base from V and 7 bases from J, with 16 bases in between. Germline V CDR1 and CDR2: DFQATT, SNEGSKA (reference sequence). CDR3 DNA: TGCAGTGCTAGAGCGCGGCCCAGGGGTTTTGAAGCTTTCTTT. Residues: CSARARPRGFEAFF.

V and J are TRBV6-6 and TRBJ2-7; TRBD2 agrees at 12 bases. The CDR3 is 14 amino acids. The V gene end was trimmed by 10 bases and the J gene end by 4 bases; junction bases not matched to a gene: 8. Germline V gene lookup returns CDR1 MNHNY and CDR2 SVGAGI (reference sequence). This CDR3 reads CATVGLAGSYEQYF. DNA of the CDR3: TGTGCCACCGTCGGACTAGCGGGGTCTTACGAGCAGTACTTC.